A selection of T cell receptor beta chains follows, all from one sample in a study of shared clonotypes between healthy human individuals. TCRdb's copy holds only in-frame clones and misses some; the assay was immunoSEQ multiplex PCR. The sample lists about 1.1 million clones; around three quarters were seen once. Specimen: memory CD4+ T cells from PBMCs. The source of these receptors is a man between 18 and 35 years old in good health. Some clones in this sample may be carry-over from other donors' samples. The CDR3 runs from the conserved cysteine through the conserved F or W. D genes are given only for firm matches.

>TRBV5-1|-|TRBJ1-4
CASRDGNEKLFF
TGCGCCAGTCGGGACGGTAATGAAAAACTGTTTTTT
>TRBV27|-|TRBJ1-5
CASSLGGPAPQHF
TGTGCCAGCAGTTTGGGGGGACCGGCGCCCCAGCATTTT
>TRBV19|-|TRBJ2-5
CASSDSLQETQYF
TGTGCCAGTAGCGACAGCCTCCAAGAGACCCAGTACTTC
>TRBV5-6|-|TRBJ1-4
CASSLAGFNEKLFF
TGTGCCAGCAGCTTGGCAGGGTTTAATGAAAAACTGTTTTTT
>TRBV2|-|TRBJ2-7
CASSEDPRVGYEQYF
TGTGCCAGCAGTGAAGATCCCAGGGTTGGGTACGAGCAGTACTTC
>TRBV15|-|TRBJ2-7
CATSPRVNTYEQYF
TGTGCCACCAGCCCCAGGGTAAATACCTACGAGCAGTACTTC
>TRBV4-3|-|TRBJ1-2
CASSQGIPLNYGYTF
TGCGCCAGCAGCCAAGGGATACCTCTAAACTATGGCTACACCTTC
>TRBV6-1|-|TRBJ2-7
CASSHSSQKQYF
TGTGCCAGCAGCCACAGTTCCCAGAAGCAGTACTTC
>TRBV30|-|TRBJ2-7
CAWSVTGGGYEQYF
TGTGCCTGGAGTGTAACCGGGGGAGGTTACGAGCAGTACTTC
>TRBV5-4|-|TRBJ2-7
CASSLKSESEQYF
TGTGCCAGCAGCTTGAAGTCAGAATCGGAGCAGTACTTC